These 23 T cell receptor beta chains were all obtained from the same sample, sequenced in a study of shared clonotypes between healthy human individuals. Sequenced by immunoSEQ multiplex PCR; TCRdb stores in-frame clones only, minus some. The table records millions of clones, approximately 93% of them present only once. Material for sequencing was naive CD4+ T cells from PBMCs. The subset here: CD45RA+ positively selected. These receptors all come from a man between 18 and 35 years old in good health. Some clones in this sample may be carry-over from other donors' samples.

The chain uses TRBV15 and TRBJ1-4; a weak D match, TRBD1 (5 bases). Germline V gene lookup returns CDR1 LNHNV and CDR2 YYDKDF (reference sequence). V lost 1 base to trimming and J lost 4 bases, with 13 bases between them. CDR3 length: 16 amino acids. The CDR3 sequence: CATSRAIGALNEKLFF. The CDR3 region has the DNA TGTGCCACCAGCAGAGCCATAGGGGCCCTTAATGAAAAACTGTTTTTT.

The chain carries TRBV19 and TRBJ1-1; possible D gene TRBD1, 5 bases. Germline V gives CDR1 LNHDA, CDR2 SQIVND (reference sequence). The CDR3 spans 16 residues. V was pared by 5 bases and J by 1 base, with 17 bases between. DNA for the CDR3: TGTGCCAGTAGTCCACCTAACGGGGGACGGAACACTGAAGCTTTCTTT. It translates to CASSPPNGGRNTEAFF.

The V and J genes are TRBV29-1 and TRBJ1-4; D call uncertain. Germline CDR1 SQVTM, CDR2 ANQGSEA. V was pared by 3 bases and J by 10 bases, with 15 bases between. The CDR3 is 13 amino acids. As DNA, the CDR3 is TGCAGCGTTGATGCTGACCATTTAGGAAAACTGTTTTTT. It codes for CSVDADHLGKLFF.

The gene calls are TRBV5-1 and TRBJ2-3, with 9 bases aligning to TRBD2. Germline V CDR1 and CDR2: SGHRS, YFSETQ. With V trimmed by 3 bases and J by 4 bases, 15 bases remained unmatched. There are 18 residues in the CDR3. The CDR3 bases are TGCGCCAGCAGCTCTCCCCCGGCGAGCCTAGCGGGATCAGATACGCAGTATTTT. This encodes CASSSPPASLAGSDTQYF.

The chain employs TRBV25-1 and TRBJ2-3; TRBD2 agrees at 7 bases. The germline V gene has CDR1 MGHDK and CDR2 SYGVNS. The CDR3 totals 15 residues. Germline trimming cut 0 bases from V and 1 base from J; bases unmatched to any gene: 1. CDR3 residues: CASSEYRGGTDTQYF. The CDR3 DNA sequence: TGTGCCAGCAGTGAATATCGGGGGGGCACAGATACGCAGTATTTT.

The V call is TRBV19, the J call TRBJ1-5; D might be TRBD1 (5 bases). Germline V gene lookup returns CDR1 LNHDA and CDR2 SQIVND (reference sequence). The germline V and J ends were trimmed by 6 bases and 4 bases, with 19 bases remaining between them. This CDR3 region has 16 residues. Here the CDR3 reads CASRSGGRERNQPQHF. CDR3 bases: TGTGCCAGTAGGTCCGGGGGGAGGGAGAGGAATCAGCCCCAGCATTTT. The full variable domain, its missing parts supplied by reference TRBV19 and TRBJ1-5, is DGGITQSPKYLFRKEGQNVTLSCEQNLNHDAMYWYRQDPGQGLRLIYYSQIVNDFQKGDIAEGYSVSREKKESFPLTVTSAQKNPTAFYLCASRSGGRERNQPQHFGDGTRLSIL.

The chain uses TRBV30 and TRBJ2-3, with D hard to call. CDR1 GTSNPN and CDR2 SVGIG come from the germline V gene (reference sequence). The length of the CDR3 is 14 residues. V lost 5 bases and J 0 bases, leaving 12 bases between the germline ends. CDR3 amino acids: CAWAFGFSTDTQYF. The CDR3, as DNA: TGTGCCTGGGCCTTTGGGTTCAGCACAGATACGCAGTATTTT.

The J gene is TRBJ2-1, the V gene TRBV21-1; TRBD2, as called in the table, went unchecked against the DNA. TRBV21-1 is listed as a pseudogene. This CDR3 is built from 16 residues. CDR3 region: CASSKGRGLAAHEQFF. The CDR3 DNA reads TGTGCCAGCAGCAAAGGTCGTGGACTAGCGGCCCATGAGCAGTTCTTC.

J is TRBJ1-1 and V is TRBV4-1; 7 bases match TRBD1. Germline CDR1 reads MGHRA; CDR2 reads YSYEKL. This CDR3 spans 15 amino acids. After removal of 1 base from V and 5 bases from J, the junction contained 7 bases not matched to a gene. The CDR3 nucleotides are TGCGCCAGCAGCCAAGGGGTGACAGGGCAAACTGAAGCTTTCTTT. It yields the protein CASSQGVTGQTEAFF.

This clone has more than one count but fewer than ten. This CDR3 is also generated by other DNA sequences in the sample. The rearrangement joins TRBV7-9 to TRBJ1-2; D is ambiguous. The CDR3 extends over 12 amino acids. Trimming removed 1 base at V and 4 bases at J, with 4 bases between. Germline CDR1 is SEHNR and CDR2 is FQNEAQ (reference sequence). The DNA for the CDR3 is TGTGCCAGCAGCTTAGGAGGCTATGGCTACACCTTC. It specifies CASSLGGYGYTF.

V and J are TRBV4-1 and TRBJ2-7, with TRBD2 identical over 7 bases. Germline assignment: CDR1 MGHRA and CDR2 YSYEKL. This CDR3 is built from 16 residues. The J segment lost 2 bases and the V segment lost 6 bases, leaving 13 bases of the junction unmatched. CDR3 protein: CASRQTGARGAYEQYF. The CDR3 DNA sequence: TGCGCCAGCAGGCAAACCGGGGCACGGGGGGCCTACGAGCAGTACTTC.

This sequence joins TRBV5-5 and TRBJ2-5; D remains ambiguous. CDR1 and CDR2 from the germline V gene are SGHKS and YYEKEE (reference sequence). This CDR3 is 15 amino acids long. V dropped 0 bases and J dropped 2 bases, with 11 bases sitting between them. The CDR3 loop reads CASSLVGTAQETQYF. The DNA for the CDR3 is TGTGCCAGCAGCTTGGTCGGCACAGCTCAAGAGACCCAGTACTTC.

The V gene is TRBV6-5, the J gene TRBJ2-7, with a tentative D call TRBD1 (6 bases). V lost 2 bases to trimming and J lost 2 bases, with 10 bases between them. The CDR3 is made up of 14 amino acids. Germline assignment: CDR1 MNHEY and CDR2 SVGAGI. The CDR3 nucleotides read TGTGCCAGCAGTTACCGACAGGCCCCCTACGAGCAGTACTTC. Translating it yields CASSYRQAPYEQYF.

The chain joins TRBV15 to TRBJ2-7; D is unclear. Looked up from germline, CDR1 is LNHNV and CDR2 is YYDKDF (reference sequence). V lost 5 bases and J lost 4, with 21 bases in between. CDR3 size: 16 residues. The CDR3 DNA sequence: TGTGCCACCAGCGCCCTTGGACCGAGCCAGAGGTACGAGCAGTACTTC. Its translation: CATSALGPSQRYEQYF.

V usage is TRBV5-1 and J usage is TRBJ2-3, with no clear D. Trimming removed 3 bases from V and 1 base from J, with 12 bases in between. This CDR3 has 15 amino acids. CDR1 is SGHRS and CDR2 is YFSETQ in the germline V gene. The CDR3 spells CASSSPSSGTDTQYF. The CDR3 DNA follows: TGCGCCAGCAGCTCCCCCTCTTCTGGCACAGATACGCAGTATTTT.

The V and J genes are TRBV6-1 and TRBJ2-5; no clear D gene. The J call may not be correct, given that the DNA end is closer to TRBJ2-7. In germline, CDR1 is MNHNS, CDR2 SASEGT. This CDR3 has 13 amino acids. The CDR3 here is CASSESIPYEQYF. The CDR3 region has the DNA TGTGCCAGCAGTGAATCTATCCCCTACGAGCAGTACTTC.

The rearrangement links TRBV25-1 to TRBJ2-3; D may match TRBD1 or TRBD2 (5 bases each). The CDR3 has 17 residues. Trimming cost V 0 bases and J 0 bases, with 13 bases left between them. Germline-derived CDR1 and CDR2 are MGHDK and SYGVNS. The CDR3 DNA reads TGTGCCAGCAGTGAATATCTTGGGGGAACTAGCACAGATACGCAGTATTTT. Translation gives CASSEYLGGTSTDTQYF.

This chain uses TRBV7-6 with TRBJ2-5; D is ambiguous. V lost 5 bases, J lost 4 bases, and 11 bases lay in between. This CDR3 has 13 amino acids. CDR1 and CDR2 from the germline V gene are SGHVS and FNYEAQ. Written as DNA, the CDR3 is TGTGCCAGCAGCCTGACCCCCGTAGAGACCCAGTACTTC. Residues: CASSLTPVETQYF.

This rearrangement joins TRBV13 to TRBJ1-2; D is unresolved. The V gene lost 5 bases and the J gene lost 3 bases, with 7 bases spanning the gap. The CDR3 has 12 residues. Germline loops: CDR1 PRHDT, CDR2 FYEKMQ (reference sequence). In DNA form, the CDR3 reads TGTGCCAGCAGCAGACGGTACTATGGCTACACCTTC. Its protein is CASSRRYYGYTF.

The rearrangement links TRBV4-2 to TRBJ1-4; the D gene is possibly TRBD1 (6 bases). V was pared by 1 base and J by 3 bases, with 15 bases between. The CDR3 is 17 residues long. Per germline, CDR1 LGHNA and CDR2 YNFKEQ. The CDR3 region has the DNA TGTGCCAGCAGCCAAGTAACAGGGAAGCCGTCTAATGAAAAACTGTTTTTT. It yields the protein CASSQVTGKPSNEKLFF.

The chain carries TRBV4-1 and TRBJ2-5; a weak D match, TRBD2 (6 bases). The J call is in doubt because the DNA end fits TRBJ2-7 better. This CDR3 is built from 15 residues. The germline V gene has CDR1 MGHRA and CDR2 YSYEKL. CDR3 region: CASSQAEGNSYEQYF. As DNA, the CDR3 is TGCGCCAGCAGCCAGGCGGAGGGCAACTCCTACGAGCAGTACTTC.

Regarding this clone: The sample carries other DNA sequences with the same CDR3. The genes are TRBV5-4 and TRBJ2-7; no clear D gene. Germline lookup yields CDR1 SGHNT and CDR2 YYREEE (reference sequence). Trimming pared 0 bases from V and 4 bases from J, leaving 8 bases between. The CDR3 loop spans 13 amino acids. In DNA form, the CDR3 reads TGTGCCAGCAGCTTGGAGGGCGTATACGAGCAGTACTTC. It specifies CASSLEGVYEQYF.

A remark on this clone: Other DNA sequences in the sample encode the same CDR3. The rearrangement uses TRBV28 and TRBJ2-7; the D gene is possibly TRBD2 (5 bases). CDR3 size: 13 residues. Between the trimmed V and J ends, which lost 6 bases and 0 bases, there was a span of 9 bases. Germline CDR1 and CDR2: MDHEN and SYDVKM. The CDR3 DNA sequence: TGTGCCAGCAGCTCGGGAAGCTCCTACGAGCAGTACTTC. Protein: CASSSGSSYEQYF. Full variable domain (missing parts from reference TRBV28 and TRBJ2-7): DVKVTQSSRYLVKRTGEKVFLECVQDMDHENMFWYRQDPGLGLRLIYFSYDVKMKEKGDIPEGYSVSREKKERFSLILESASTNQTSMYLCASSSGSSYEQYFGPGTRLTVT.